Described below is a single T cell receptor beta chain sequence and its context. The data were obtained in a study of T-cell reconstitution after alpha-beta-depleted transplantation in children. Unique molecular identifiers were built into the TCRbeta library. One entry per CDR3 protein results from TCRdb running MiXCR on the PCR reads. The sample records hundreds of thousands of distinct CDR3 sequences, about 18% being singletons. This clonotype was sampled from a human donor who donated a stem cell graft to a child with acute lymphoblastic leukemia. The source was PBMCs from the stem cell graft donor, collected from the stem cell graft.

This CDR3 reads CATSDPQGPGDTQYF. In DNA form, the CDR3 reads TGTGCCACCAGTGATCCACAGGGGCCCGGAGATACGCAGTATTTT. The V and J genes are TRBV24-1 and TRBJ2-3, with TRBD1 matching 7 bases. CDR3 length: 15 amino acids. CDR1 is KGHDR and CDR2 is SFDVKD in the germline V gene. V gave up 3 bases and J gave up 5 bases; unmatched junction bases: 7.